This T cell receptor (beta chain) emerged from a study of cytomegalovirus exposure and HLA in healthy donors. General study points: In vitro, three CMV-associated chains proved specific for CMV antigens. Reportedly, TCR beta sequences accurately predicted HLA-A and HLA-B alleles in most subjects.

Trimming cost V 3 bases and J 2 bases, with 11 bases left between them. The CDR3 runs 15 residues. The PCR contained 60 Vbeta and 13 Jbeta primers. Only in-frame clones appear in the TCRdb table, and some are missing; sequencing was by immunoSEQ multiplex PCR. The table has 150,000 to 200,000 clones, roughly 73% seen once. This clone was observed a handful of times. Its matching antigen is unknown. Sequenced material: PBMCs. The TCR originated in a woman in her 40s in good health and CMV-seropositive. This sequence joins TRBV6-7 and TRBJ1-5; possible D gene TRBD1, 5 bases. TRBV6-7 is treated as an ORF (open reading frame) with a function not yet certain. CDR3 sequence: CASSYSTACNQPQHF. In DNA, the CDR3 is TGTGCCAGCAGTTATTCGACAGCCTGCAATCAGCCCCAGCATTTT.